A selection of T cell receptor beta chains follows, all from one sample in a study of T cell responses to AZD1222 COVID-19 vaccine. The data were produced by immunoSEQ multiplex PCR, yet TCRdb's version contains in-frame clones alone and is incomplete. In the table there are about 140,000 clones, roughly nine tenths of which are singletons. Sequences were derived from peripheral blood, sampled 28 days after the second dose of the MenACWY control vaccine. These receptor sequences come from an adult who received the MenACWY meningococcal vaccine as a control. The CDR3 runs from the conserved cysteine through the conserved F or W.

v_gene	j_gene	CDR3aa
TRBV18	TRBJ1-2	CASSLRQGDGYTF
TRBV7-2	TRBJ1-3	CASEGVPLSGNTIYF
TRBV6-1	TRBJ2-7	CASSEGTAYEQYF
TRBV24-1	TRBJ2-5	CATSDNSGSWETQYF
TRBV6-2/TRBV6-3	TRBJ2-3	CASSTVSDTQYF
TRBV9	TRBJ1-2	CASSVAVAGDGYTF
TRBV28	TRBJ1-2	CASSLTHGAGYTF
TRBV11-2	TRBJ2-7	CASSPGGARYEQYF
TRBV6-5	TRBJ1-2	CASSQGGDGYTF
TRBV12-3/TRBV12-4	TRBJ2-7	CASRRTGSVEQYF
TRBV4-2	TRBJ2-5	CASSPATGGGGGKTQYF
TRBV28	TRBJ1-4	CASSFGQPNEKLFF
TRBV6-5	TRBJ1-6	CASSYGQNNSPLHF
TRBV5-6	TRBJ2-1	CASSLGGTPYNEQFF
TRBV3-1/TRBV3-2	TRBJ1-1	CASSHTGTGSTEAFF
TRBV13	TRBJ2-7	CASSPRQGAASYEQYF
TRBV10-1	TRBJ1-1	CASSGANSNTEAFF
TRBV5-1	TRBJ1-6	CASSLDGAYNSPLHF
TRBV6-2/TRBV6-3	TRBJ1-3	CASGRTQHSLSSGNTIYF
TRBV2	TRBJ2-1	CASSEVARGGREQFF
TRBV7-2	TRBJ1-6	CASSLNPVGTGVSPLHF
TRBV28	TRBJ2-2	CASSLPHPNTGELFF
TRBV12-5	TRBJ2-7	CASGSLGYRVSYEQYF
TRBV5-1	TRBJ1-4	CASSSGAGRTNEKLFF
TRBV30	TRBJ1-1	CAWGSNTEAFF
TRBV7-8	TRBJ2-1	CASSSPGLAGEGYNEQFF
TRBV5-4	TRBJ2-5	CASSLSGTETQYF
TRBV3-1/TRBV3-2	TRBJ2-2	CASSQGLANTGELFF
TRBV7-2	TRBJ2-7	CASSSQGSNEQYF
TRBV27	TRBJ1-5	CASSFGGRNQPQHF
TRBV5-1	TRBJ2-3	CASSLGLAATDTQYF
TRBV9	TRBJ1-1	CASSVAAVTNTEAFF
TRBV20-1	TRBJ1-2	CSASSDEGGYTF
TRBV7-2	TRBJ2-7	CASSLQYEQYF
TRBV10-1	TRBJ2-3	CASRRGWGSTDTQYF
TRBV28	TRBJ1-4	CASTTPQGLDEKLFF
TRBV14	TRBJ2-7	CASSQRRGYEQYF
TRBV6-5	TRBJ2-5	CASSATYQETQYF
TRBV6-2/TRBV6-3	TRBJ2-1	CASSYRGEQFF
TRBV25-1	TRBJ2-7	CASGQESYEQYF
TRBV18	TRBJ2-7	CASSSGLNYEQYF
TRBV6-5	TRBJ2-7	CASGETGNSYEQYF
TRBV27	TRBJ1-1	CASSSPTGRNTEAFF
TRBV16	TRBJ1-6	CASSPTTVSPLHF
TRBV9	TRBJ1-1	CASSVVARNTEAFF
TRBV7-6	TRBJ2-2	CASSLGEVTGELFF
TRBV27	TRBJ2-7	CASSYSGGHTGHEQYF